Each of the 27 T cell receptor beta chains below was sequenced from the same sample in a study of blood T cell repertoires in COVID-19. Profiling relied on immunoSEQ multiplex PCR, and the TCRdb table lists in-frame clones only, not all of them. The table shows 65,000 to 90,000 clones, with roughly 78% occurring only once. Sequencing was done on a sample of peripheral blood. The receptors derive from a man aged 55 to 69 with active or convalescent COVID-19.

The chain links TRBV28 to TRBJ1-2, with TRBD1 matching over 8 bases. Germline V CDR1 and CDR2: MDHEN, SYDVKM. V shed 5 bases, J shed 3 bases, and the junction held 2 bases outside the gene matches. The CDR3 sequence is 13 residues long. DNA for the CDR3: TGTGCCAGCAGTACGACAGGGGACTATGGCTACACCTTC. It codes for CASSTTGDYGYTF.

The gene calls are TRBV28 and TRBJ1-2; the D gene is possibly TRBD1 (6 bases). Trimming left V 7 bases short and J 8 bases short, with 14 bases between. Looked up from germline, CDR1 is MDHEN and CDR2 is SYDVKM. This CDR3 contains 12 residues. This chain's CDR3 is CASTNRVGGYTF. DNA of the CDR3: TGTGCCAGCACCAACAGGGTTGGAGGCTACACCTTC.

The rearrangement joins TRBV5-6 to TRBJ2-5; 10 bases are a match to TRBD1. Germline CDR1 reads SGHDT; CDR2 reads YYEEEE. J was trimmed by 4 bases and V by 4 bases; bases with no gene match: 10. The CDR3 runs to 16 residues. The CDR3 nucleotides are TGTGCCAGCAGCGGGTCTGACAGGGGGCTAGGAGAGACCCAGTACTTC. Translation: CASSGSDRGLGETQYF.

The chain uses TRBV6-5 and TRBJ1-1; 7 bases fit TRBD1. CDR1 and CDR2 from the germline V gene are MNHEY and SVGAGI. With V trimmed by 5 bases and J by 5 bases, 11 bases remained unmatched. This CDR3 has 15 amino acids. CDR3 sequence reads: CASSHSRQGQTEAFF. The CDR3 bases are TGTGCCAGCAGTCATTCCCGACAGGGTCAGACTGAAGCTTTCTTT.

The rearrangement joins TRBV6-5 to TRBJ2-5; TRBD2 matches at 12 bases. Germline CDR1 MNHEY, CDR2 SVGAGI. The junction had 8 bases not matched to a gene; V was cut back by 4 bases and J by 5 bases. The CDR3 loop spans 16 amino acids. The CDR3 sequence is CASSWASGGARETQYF. CDR3 sequence (DNA): TGTGCCAGCAGTTGGGCTAGCGGGGGGGCCAGGGAGACCCAGTACTTC.

V usage is TRBV6-5 and J usage is TRBJ1-4, with D hard to call. Looked up from germline, CDR1 is MNHEY and CDR2 is SVGAGI. V was trimmed by 0 bases and J by 5 bases, leaving 7 bases between them. This CDR3 spans 14 amino acids. The CDR3 nucleotides read TGTGCCAGCAGTTACTCGGGCCCAAATGAAAAACTGTTTTTT. Protein product: CASSYSGPNEKLFF.

This chain uses TRBV3-1 (or the pseudogene TRBV3-2) with TRBJ2-7, with 9 bases that match TRBD1. Germline loops: CDR1 LGHDT, CDR2 YNNKEL (reference sequence). CDR3 size: 16 residues. J was trimmed by 2 bases and V by 3 bases; bases with no gene match: 8. The CDR3 nucleotides read TGTGCCAGCAGCCAGCTGTCCGGGACAGGGACCTACGAGCAGTACTTC. Translating it yields CASSQLSGTGTYEQYF.

The rearrangement uses TRBV6-2 or TRBV6-3 and TRBJ1-1; the D gene is possibly TRBD1 (5 bases). The V end was cut by 6 bases, the J end by 0 bases, with 11 bases between. There are 14 residues in the CDR3. Germline V gives CDR1 MNHEY, CDR2 SVGEGT. This CDR3 reads CASSLGHMNTEAFF. For the CDR3, the DNA is TGTGCCAGCAGCTTGGGGCATATGAACACTGAAGCTTTCTTT.

This clone was counted a few times. The chain couples TRBV15 to TRBJ2-6; 11 bases fit TRBD1. The CDR3 contains 18 residues. CDR1 LNHNV and CDR2 YYDKDF come from the germline V gene (reference sequence). V dropped 1 base and J dropped 2; count of bases not matched to a gene: 4. Written as DNA, the CDR3 is TGTGCCACCAGCAGAGCTGGACAGGGGGCGGCTGGGGCCAACGTCCTGACTTTC. It specifies CATSRAGQGAAGANVLTF.

The genes are TRBV28 and TRBJ2-7; D perhaps matches TRBD1 (5 bases). The V gene lost 7 bases and the J gene lost 0 bases, with 10 bases spanning the gap. Germline CDR1 reads MDHEN; CDR2 reads SYDVKM. The CDR3 is made up of 13 amino acids. CDR3 coding DNA: TGTGCCAGCATACAGGCATCCTCCTACGAGCAGTACTTC. Translation gives CASIQASSYEQYF.

This clone was seen ten or more times. The chain has TRBV7-9 and TRBJ2-1; D uncertain. The CDR3 extends over 13 amino acids. The ends were cut back, 3 bases at V and 5 bases at J, with 8 bases in the middle. The germline V gene encodes CDR1 SEHNR and CDR2 FQNEAQ (reference sequence). Here the CDR3 reads CASSLSGDNEQFF. DNA for the CDR3: TGTGCCAGCAGCTTGTCCGGAGACAATGAGCAGTTCTTC.

Details on this clone: At one end, the junction sequence differs from germline, possibly due to a read error. J is TRBJ1-4 and V is TRBV28, with TRBD1 matching 8 bases. The length of the CDR3 is 12 residues. Germline values: CDR1 MDHEN, CDR2 SYDVKM. The CDR3 sequence is CASSLSTGAGVF. The CDR3 DNA reads TGTGCCAGCAGTTTATCGACAGGGGCGGGGGTTTTT. The variable domain in full, completed from reference TRBV28 and TRBJ1-4, reads DVKVTQSSRYLVKRTGEKVFLECVQDMDHENMFWYRQDPGLGLRLIYFSYDVKMKEKGDIPEGYSVSREKKERFSLILESASTNQTSMYLCASSLSTGAGVFGSGTQLSVL.

The chain couples TRBV29-1 to TRBJ2-3; 7 bases are a match to TRBD1. Germline CDR1 is SQVTM and CDR2 is ANQGSEA. V shed 7 bases, J shed 3 bases, and the junction held 16 bases outside the gene matches. This CDR3 is 16 amino acids long. CDR3 sequence reads: CSGILRTGLRTDTQYF. The CDR3 nucleotides are TGCAGCGGAATATTGCGGACAGGACTCAGGACAGATACGCAGTATTTT.

The V gene is TRBV5-1, the J gene TRBJ2-2, with TRBD2 identical over 10 bases. V trimming: 3 bases; J trimming: 8 bases; junction bases outside the gene matches: 1. The CDR3 spans 13 residues. Germline V CDR1 and CDR2: SGHRS, YFSETQ. This chain's CDR3 is CASSSGLAGELFF. The CDR3 DNA reads as TGCGCCAGCAGCTCGGGACTAGCGGGGGAGCTGTTTTTT.

This clone was observed a few times. CDR3 residues: CASSLDYNSYEQYF. CDR3 nucleotide sequence: TGCGCCAGCAGCTTGGATTACAACTCCTACGAGCAGTACTTC. J is TRBJ2-7 and V is TRBV5-1; D remains ambiguous. This CDR3 is built from 14 residues. Deletions cut 0 bases from V and 0 bases from J, with 7 bases between. Germline CDR1 and CDR2: SGHRS and YFSETQ.

CDR3 amino acids: CASSLGGQQETQYF. CDR3 in DNA: TGTGCCAGCAGCTTGGGTGGCCAGCAAGAGACCCAGTACTTC. The chain recombines TRBV5-4 with TRBJ2-5; no definite D call. Germline CDR1 and CDR2: SGHNT and YYREEE (reference sequence). The CDR3 extends over 14 amino acids. Trimming stripped 0 bases from V and 2 bases from J, with 8 bases between.

This clone was detected only once. The chain recombines TRBV5-1 with TRBJ2-4; tentatively, D is TRBD2 (6 bases). The CDR3 has 14 amino acids. Germline V gives CDR1 SGHRS, CDR2 YFSETQ. The V end was cut by 0 bases, the J end by 8 bases, with 12 bases between. CDR3 protein: CASSLDTSWDIQYF. The CDR3 DNA reads TGCGCCAGCAGCTTGGACACTAGCTGGGACATTCAGTACTTC.

The chain has TRBV28 and TRBJ2-7; 8 bases line up with TRBD1. CDR1 MDHEN and CDR2 SYDVKM come from the germline V gene. The V gene end was trimmed by 10 bases and the J gene end by 4 bases; junction bases not matched to a gene: 9. The CDR3 contains 13 residues. DNA for the CDR3: TGTGCCACCAGGGGACAGGAGCAATACGAGCAGTACTTC. It specifies CATRGQEQYEQYF. Full variable domain (missing parts from reference TRBV28 and TRBJ2-7): DVKVTQSSRYLVKRTGEKVFLECVQDMDHENMFWYRQDPGLGLRLIYFSYDVKMKEKGDIPEGYSVSREKKERFSLILESASTNQTSMYLCATRGQEQYEQYFGPGTRLTVT.

The V and J genes are TRBV28 and TRBJ1-5; D remains ambiguous. CDR1 and CDR2 (germline): MDHEN, SYDVKM. This CDR3 contains 17 residues. With 7 bases removed from V and 3 bases from J, the gap between germline ends came to 22 bases. This chain's CDR3 is CASIPFKGREVNQPQHF. The DNA of the CDR3 is TGTGCCAGCATCCCCTTTAAAGGTCGGGAGGTCAATCAGCCCCAGCATTTT.

V and J are TRBV5-4 and TRBJ2-1; unclear D gene. The CDR3 length is 14 residues. The germline V and J ends were trimmed by 4 bases and 12 bases, with 20 bases remaining between them. Looked up from germline, CDR1 is SGHNT and CDR2 is YYREEE (reference sequence). This CDR3 is CASSEEASFPRQFF. In DNA, the CDR3 is TGTGCCAGCAGCGAAGAGGCTTCCTTCCCCCGGCAGTTCTTC.

V is TRBV20-1 and J is TRBJ2-5; D is undetermined. This CDR3 contains 11 residues. Trimming removed 5 bases from V and 1 base from J, with 5 bases in between. Germline assignment: CDR1 DFQATT and CDR2 SNEGSKA (reference sequence). The DNA for the CDR3 is TGCAGTGCTCTACTCCAAGAGACCCAGTACTTC. Its translation is CSALLQETQYF.

The chain is built from TRBV4-3 and TRBJ2-7; the D gene is possibly TRBD1 (6 bases). Per the germline V gene, CDR1 is LGHNA and CDR2 is YSLEER. The CDR3 runs to 15 residues. Trimming removed 0 bases from V and 3 bases from J, with 12 bases in between. The DNA for the CDR3 is TGCGCCAGCAGCCAAGATGACAGGCAGATCTACGAGCAGTACTTC. This translates into CASSQDDRQIYEQYF.

Remarks on this clone: At one of its ends the junction is not consistent with the germline gene, which may arise from a read error. The rearrangement uses TRBV6-6 and TRBJ2-3; TRBD1 is a possible D gene (5 bases). This CDR3 is built from 13 residues. Germline V lookup: CDR1 MNHNY, CDR2 SVGAGI (reference sequence). The CDR3 coding sequence is TGTGCCAGCCGGGCAGTTAGCACAGGTACGCAGTATTTT. It translates to CASRAVSTGTQYF.

The chain couples TRBV6-6 to TRBJ2-5, with a weak D call TRBD2 (5 bases). V dropped 1 base and J dropped 3 bases, with 6 bases sitting between them. This CDR3 contains 13 residues. Germline loops: CDR1 MNHNY, CDR2 SVGAGI (reference sequence). The CDR3 region is CASSYYGEETQYF. In nucleotides, the CDR3 is TGTGCCAGCAGTTACTACGGGGAAGAGACCCAGTACTTC.

The chain uses TRBV27 and TRBJ1-6; 8 bases line up with TRBD1. J lost 10 bases, V lost 8 bases, and 10 bases had no gene match. The CDR3 is 14 amino acids. Germline loops: CDR1 MNHEY, CDR2 SMNVEV (reference sequence). The CDR3 bases are TGTGCCAGCCGACCCACAGGGGGTGAGTCACCCCTCCACTTT. Translation gives CASRPTGGESPLHF.

The chain couples TRBV5-4 to TRBJ2-3; D gene ambiguous. Germline V CDR1 and CDR2: SGHNT, YYREEE (reference sequence). V dropped 6 bases and J dropped 4 bases, with 15 bases sitting between them. This CDR3 has 14 amino acids. CDR3 nucleotide sequence: TGTGCCAGCACCGACCAGGTTTCTGCAGATACGCAGTATTTT. Its protein is CASTDQVSADTQYF. Drawing the rest from reference TRBV5-4 and TRBJ2-3, the complete variable domain is ETGVTQSPTHLIKTRGQQVTLRCSSQSGHNTVSWYQQALGQGPQFIFQYYREEENGRGNFPPRFSGLQFPNYSSELNVNALELDDSALYLCASTDQVSADTQYFGPGTRLTVL.

The chain recombines TRBV6-5 with TRBJ2-1, with TRBD1 identical over 7 bases. Germline CDR1 is MNHEY and CDR2 is SVGAGI. The CDR3 consists of 16 residues. V lost 4 bases and J lost 0; bases outside the gene matches: 6. This chain's CDR3 is CASSSPTGSSYNEQFF. The CDR3 nucleotides are TGTGCCAGCAGTTCCCCGACAGGGAGCTCCTACAATGAGCAGTTCTTC.